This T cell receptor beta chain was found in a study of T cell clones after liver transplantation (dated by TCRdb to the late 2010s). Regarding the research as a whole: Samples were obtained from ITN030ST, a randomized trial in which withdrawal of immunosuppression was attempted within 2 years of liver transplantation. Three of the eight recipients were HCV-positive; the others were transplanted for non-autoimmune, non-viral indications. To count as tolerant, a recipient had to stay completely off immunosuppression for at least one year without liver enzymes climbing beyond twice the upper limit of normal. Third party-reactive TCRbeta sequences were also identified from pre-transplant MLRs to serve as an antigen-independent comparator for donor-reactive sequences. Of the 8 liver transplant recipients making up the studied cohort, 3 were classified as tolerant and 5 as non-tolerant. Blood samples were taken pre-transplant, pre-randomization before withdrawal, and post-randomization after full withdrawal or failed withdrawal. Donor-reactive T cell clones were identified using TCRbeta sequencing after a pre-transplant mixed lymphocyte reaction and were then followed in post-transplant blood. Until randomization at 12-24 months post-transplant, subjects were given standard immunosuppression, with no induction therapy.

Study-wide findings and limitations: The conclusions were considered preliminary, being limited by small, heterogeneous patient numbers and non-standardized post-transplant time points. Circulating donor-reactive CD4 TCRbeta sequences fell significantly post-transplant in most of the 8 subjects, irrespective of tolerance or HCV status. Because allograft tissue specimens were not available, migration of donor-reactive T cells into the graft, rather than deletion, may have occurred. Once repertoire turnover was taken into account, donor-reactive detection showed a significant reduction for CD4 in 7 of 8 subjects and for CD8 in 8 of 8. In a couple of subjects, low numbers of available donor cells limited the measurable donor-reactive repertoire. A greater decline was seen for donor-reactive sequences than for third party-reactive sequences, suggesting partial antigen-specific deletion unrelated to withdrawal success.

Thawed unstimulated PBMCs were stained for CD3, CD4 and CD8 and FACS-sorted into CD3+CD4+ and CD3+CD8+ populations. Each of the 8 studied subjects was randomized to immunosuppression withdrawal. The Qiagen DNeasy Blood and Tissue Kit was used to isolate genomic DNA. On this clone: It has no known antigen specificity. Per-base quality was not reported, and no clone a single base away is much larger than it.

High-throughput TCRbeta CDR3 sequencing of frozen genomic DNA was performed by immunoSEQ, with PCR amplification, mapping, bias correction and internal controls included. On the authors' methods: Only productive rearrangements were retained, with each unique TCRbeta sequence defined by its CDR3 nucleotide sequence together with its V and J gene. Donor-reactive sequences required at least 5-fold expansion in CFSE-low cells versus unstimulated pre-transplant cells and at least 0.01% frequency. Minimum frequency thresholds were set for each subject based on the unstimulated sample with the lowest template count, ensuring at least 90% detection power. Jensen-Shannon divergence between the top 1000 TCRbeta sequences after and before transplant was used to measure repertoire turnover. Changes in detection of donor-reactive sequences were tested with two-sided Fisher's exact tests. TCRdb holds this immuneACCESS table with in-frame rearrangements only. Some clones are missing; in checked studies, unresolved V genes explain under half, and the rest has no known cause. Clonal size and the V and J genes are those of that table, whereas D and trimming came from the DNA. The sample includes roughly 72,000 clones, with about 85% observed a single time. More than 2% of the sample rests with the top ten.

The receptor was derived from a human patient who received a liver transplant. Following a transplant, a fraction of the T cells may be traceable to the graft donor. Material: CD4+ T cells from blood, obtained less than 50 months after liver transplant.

The CDR3 amino acid sequence is: CASSLGLAGGRETQYF. The sequence in DNA is TGTGCCAGCAGCTTGGGACTAGCGGGAGGGAGAGAGACCCAGTACTTC. The chain joins TRBV7-9 to TRBJ2-5; TRBD2 matches 16 bases in the middle. The CDR3 holds 16 amino acids from the cysteine to the phenylalanine. Only the CDR3 DNA is retained, 48 bases long and in frame from the first base. V is pruned by 3 bases and J by 4 bases, leaving 2 bases of the junction without a gene match. The germline V gene (reference sequence) gives CDR1 as SEHNR and CDR2 as FQNEAQ. With the rest looked up from the reference TRBV7-9 and TRBJ2-5 genes rather than sequenced, the full variable domain is DTGVSQNPRHKITKRGQNVTFRCDPISEHNRLYWYRQTLGQGPEFLTYFQNEAQLEKSRLLSDRFSAERPKGSFSTLEIQRTEQGDSAMYLCASSLGLAGGRETQYFGPGTRLLVL.